The present TCR delta chain was sequenced within a study of γδ T cells in repeated Plasmodium falciparum infection. Study details: Over about 640 days, donors received four mosquito-bite P. falciparum NF54 infections. General study findings and limits: Waves of new clonotype selection appeared after repeated controlled infections in Vdelta2-negative, largely Vdelta1+, gammadelta T cells.

Bulk repertoires came from Vgamma9/Vdelta2+ or Vdelta2-negative gammadelta T cells flow-sorted from PBMC. Worth noting for this clone: The target antigen is unknown. A far larger clone lies a single base away; this is likely a read error. The sample has other DNA sequences that encode this CDR3 too.

TCRdb fed the multiplex PCR reads to CATT. This table has some 51,000 delta-chain clones, roughly 1.9% appearing once. Germline V CDR1 and CDR2: GEAIGNYY, EKD. The V end lost 0 bases, the J end lost 8 bases, and 18 bases lay between the germline ends. This CDR3 region has 15 residues. This receptor was obtained from a pool of human donors (malaria-infected and uninfected, not separated). The chain joins TRDV2 to TRDJ1, with a tentative D call TRDD3 (6 bases). Here the J gene was assigned by germline matching of the DNA, as TCRdb has none. The sequenced sample was gamma-delta T cells from blood. This chain's CDR3 is CACDTVGGGSLKLIF. The CDR3 coding sequence is TGTGCCTGTGACACCGTAGGTGGGGGTTCACTCAAACTCATCTTT.